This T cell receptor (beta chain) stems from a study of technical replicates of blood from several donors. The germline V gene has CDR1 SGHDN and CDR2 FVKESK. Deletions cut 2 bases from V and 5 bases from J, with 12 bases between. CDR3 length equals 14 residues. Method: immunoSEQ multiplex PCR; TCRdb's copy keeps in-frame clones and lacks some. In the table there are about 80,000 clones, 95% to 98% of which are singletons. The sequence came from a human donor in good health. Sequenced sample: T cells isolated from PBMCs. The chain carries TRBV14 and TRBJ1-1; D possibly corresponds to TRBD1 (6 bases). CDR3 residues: CASSQMWGRTEAFF. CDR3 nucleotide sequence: TGTGCCAGCAGCCAAATGTGGGGGCGGACTGAAGCTTTCTTT.